These T cell receptor beta chains were read from a single sample in a study of T cell changes during pregnancy in multiple sclerosis. Generated by immunoSEQ multiplex PCR, the TCRdb table keeps only in-frame clones and is missing some. The sample has about 59,000 clones, roughly 94% seen once. The material was CD8+ T cells from peripheral blood mononuclear cells, obtained after pregnancy. The receptors shown here come from a female donor with multiple sclerosis, enrolled in a pregnancy study. Each CDR3 is given with its conserved first and last residue.

v_gene	j_gene	CDR3aa
TRBV27	TRBJ2-2	CASSIRDRNTGELFF
TRBV27	TRBJ2-2	CASSLAGAITGELFF
TRBV6-1	TRBJ1-1	CASSVPPRDTEAFF
TRBV9	TRBJ1-2	CASRDRADGYTF
TRBV19	TRBJ1-1	CASETGTGRTEAFF
TRBV27	TRBJ2-3	CASSLSAGGLDTQYF
TRBV4-3	TRBJ2-1	CASSQGRAGWLEQFF
TRBV27	TRBJ2-7	CASSLSRTYEQYF
TRBV5-5	TRBJ2-1	CASSFGGGAYNEQFF
TRBV6-1	TRBJ2-3	CASSGTGVTDTQYF
TRBV6-5	TRBJ1-5	CASSYGGEGQPQHF
TRBV4-1	TRBJ1-5	CASSQGHPSNQPQHF
TRBV7-9	TRBJ1-1	CASSPNQASVVIDTEAFF
TRBV6-5	TRBJ2-5	CASSSGRGRLETQYF
TRBV30	TRBJ1-2	CAWTQVMGPYGYTF
TRBV30	TRBJ2-7	CAWSVTGAYEQYF
TRBV6-6	TRBJ2-5	CASSQGLWKTQYF
TRBV7-2	TRBJ2-3	CASSRLTRHTDTQYF
TRBV7-9	TRBJ2-1	CASSSTAWTTMDEQFF
TRBV5-1	TRBJ2-3	CASRGDFLDTQYF
TRBV7-9	TRBJ2-3	CASSAEGQSTDTQYF
TRBV27	TRBJ2-4	CASSSGTSGRNIQYF
TRBV7-9	TRBJ2-2	CASSTGLAGAGELFF
TRBV7-6	TRBJ1-1	CASSLRGRDTEAFF
TRBV6-6	TRBJ2-7	CASSYSGATYEQYF
TRBV5-1	TRBJ2-4	CASSLEGQALNIQYF
TRBV7-9	TRBJ2-7	CASSLGVGAYEQYF
TRBV6-6	TRBJ2-7	CASSIGQTYEQYF
TRBV28	TRBJ1-1	CASSLSGRQRTEAFF
TRBV4-3	TRBJ2-5	CASSQDGGLQETQYF
TRBV15	TRBJ2-3	CATSSRDSSTDTQYF
TRBV7-9	TRBJ2-2	CASSLARTSLTAGELFF
TRBV5-6	TRBJ2-5	CASSPLAGDETQYF
TRBV9	TRBJ2-7	CASSLGQGAYEQYF
TRBV7-6	TRBJ2-1	CASSLELNSGRAVGLDEQFF
TRBV28	TRBJ2-3	CASTLGLETSGSTDTQYF
TRBV19	TRBJ1-2	CASSGQGPYGYTF
TRBV28	TRBJ2-3	CASSPDRASTDTQYF
TRBV19	TRBJ2-1	CASSIDFYNEQFF
TRBV27	TRBJ2-5	CASSLTRTSGVGQETQYF
TRBV7-9	TRBJ2-1	CASNHGSFSYNEQFF